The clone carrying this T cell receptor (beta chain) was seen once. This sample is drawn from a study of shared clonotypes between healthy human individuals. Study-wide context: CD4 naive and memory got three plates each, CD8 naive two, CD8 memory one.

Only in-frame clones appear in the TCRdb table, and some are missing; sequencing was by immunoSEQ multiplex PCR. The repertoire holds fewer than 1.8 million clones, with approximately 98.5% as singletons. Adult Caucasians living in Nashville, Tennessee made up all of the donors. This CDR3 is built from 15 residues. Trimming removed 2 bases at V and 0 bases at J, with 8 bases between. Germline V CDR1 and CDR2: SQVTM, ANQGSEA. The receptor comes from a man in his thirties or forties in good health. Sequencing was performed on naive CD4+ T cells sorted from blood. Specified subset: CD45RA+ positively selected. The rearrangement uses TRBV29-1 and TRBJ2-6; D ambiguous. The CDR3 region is CSVEWARSGANVLTF. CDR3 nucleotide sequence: TGCAGCGTTGAATGGGCACGCTCTGGGGCCAACGTCCTGACTTTC.